Listed here are 13 T cell receptor beta chains from one sample, sequenced in a study of blood T cell repertoires in COVID-19. The table came from immunoSEQ multiplex PCR; TCRdb's copy has only in-frame clones and leaves some out. The sample holds about 50,000 clones; more than 75% are singletons and the top ten take 5.5% to 7.5%. The specimen sequenced was peripheral blood. Receptors originate from a woman aged 55-69 years with acute or convalescent COVID-19.

The rearrangement uses TRBV13 and TRBJ2-1; 7 bases are shared with TRBD2. V lost 0 bases to trimming and J lost 7 bases; unmatched junction nucleotides: 15. Germline loops: CDR1 PRHDT, CDR2 FYEKMQ (reference sequence). CDR3 size: 18 residues. The CDR3 DNA is TGTGCCAGCAGCTTAGGCCTCTTTGAGCGGGATCTTAGGAATGAGCAGTTCTTC. Its translation: CASSLGLFERDLRNEQFF. Full variable domain (remainder filled in from reference TRBV13 and TRBJ2-1): AAGVIQSPRHLIKEKRETATLKCYPIPRHDTVYWYQQGPGQDPQFLISFYEKMQSDKGSIPDRFSAQQFSDYHSELNMSSLELGDSALYFCASSLGLFERDLRNEQFFGPGTRLTVL.

This clone was counted a few times. The CDR3, as DNA: TGTGCCAGCAGTGGACTTGTGACCTACGAGCAGTACTTC. Protein: CASSGLVTYEQYF. The chain links TRBV27 to TRBJ2-7; D may be TRBD2 (5 bases). CDR1 is MNHEY, CDR2 SMNVEV, per germline (reference sequence). The CDR3 runs 13 residues. The V and J ends lost 5 bases and 2 bases respectively, with 10 bases between them.

This rearrangement joins TRBV18 to TRBJ2-7; TRBD2 is a possible D gene (6 bases). The germline V and J ends were trimmed by 4 bases and 0 bases, with 10 bases remaining between them. The CDR3 spans 14 residues. The germline CDR1 and CDR2 sequences are KGHSH and LQKENI. CDR3 DNA sequence: TGTGCCAGCTCACATAAGCGGGCCTCCTACGAGCAGTACTTC. Its protein is CASSHKRASYEQYF.

This clone was recorded once. The chain recombines TRBV9 with TRBJ2-1; 8 nucleotides align to TRBD2. This CDR3 spans 14 amino acids. Germline trimming cut 5 bases from V and 6 bases from J; bases unmatched to any gene: 7. CDR1 and CDR2 (germline): SGDLS, YYNGEE. CDR3 bases: TGTGCCAGCAGTCTCGGGGGGGCACGCAATGAGCAGTTCTTC. Protein sequence: CASSLGGARNEQFF. Variable domain in full (rest from reference TRBV9 and TRBJ2-1): DSGVTQTPKHLITATGQRVTLRCSPRSGDLSVYWYQQSLDQGLQFLIQYYNGEERAKGNILERFSAQQFPDLHSELNLSSLELGDSALYFCASSLGGARNEQFFGPGTRLTVL.

This clone was seen just once. This rearrangement joins TRBV2 to TRBJ2-2; TRBD2 matches at 12 bases. V shed 4 bases and J 0 bases; nucleotides not matched to a gene: 9. The CDR3 runs to 19 residues. Germline-derived CDR1 and CDR2 are SNHLY and FYNNEI. The CDR3 protein is CASSGRATSGSTNTGELFF. CDR3 DNA: TGTGCCAGCAGTGGGCGGGCGACTAGCGGGAGTACGAACACCGGGGAGCTGTTTTTT.

This chain uses TRBV7-2 with TRBJ2-5; D perhaps matches TRBD2 (5 bases). The CDR3 contains 14 residues. CDR1 is SGHTA and CDR2 is FQGNSA in the germline V gene. Deletions cut 4 bases from V and 5 bases from J, with 14 bases between. CDR3 sequence: CASSSVGSVETQYF. CDR3 in DNA: TGTGCCAGCAGCTCGGTGGGGAGCGTGGAGACCCAGTACTTC.

The chain uses TRBV5-5 and TRBJ2-2, with unresolved D. With 0 bases removed from V and 4 bases from J, the gap between germline ends came to 7 bases. The germline V gene encodes CDR1 SGHKS and CDR2 YYEKEE (reference sequence). The CDR3 consists of 14 residues. CDR3 sequence: CASSLGSGTGELFF. CDR3 DNA sequence: TGTGCCAGCAGCTTGGGGTCGGGCACCGGGGAGCTGTTTTTT. Drawing the rest from reference TRBV5-5 and TRBJ2-2, the complete variable domain is DAGVTQSPTHLIKTRGQQVTLRCSPISGHKSVSWYQQVLGQGPQFIFQYYEKEERGRGNFPDRFSARQFPNYSSELNVNALLLGDSALYLCASSLGSGTGELFFGEGSRLTVL.

This sequence joins TRBV7-9 and TRBJ1-4; 10 bases are a match to TRBD1. The CDR3 length is 14 residues. The V and J ends lost 5 bases and 7 bases, in that order; junction bases with no gene match: 4. Germline V lookup: CDR1 SEHNR, CDR2 FQNEAQ (reference sequence). The CDR3 DNA sequence: TGTGCCAGCAGCCCCCGGGACAGGGGTGAAAAACTGTTTTTT. As protein: CASSPRDRGEKLFF.

This clone came up once. The chain is built from TRBV12-3 or TRBV12-4 and TRBJ2-7; D is undetermined. The CDR3 extends over 11 amino acids. V was trimmed by 5 bases and J by 4 bases, leaving 6 bases between them. The CDR3 sequence is CASSIRYEQYF. DNA for the CDR3: TGTGCCAGCAGTATTCGTTACGAGCAGTACTTC.

V and J are TRBV5-8 and TRBJ1-2, with D tentatively TRBD1 (5 bases). Germline CDR1 and CDR2: SGHTS and YDEGEE. The CDR3 covers 13 residues. The V end lost 1 base, the J end lost 6 bases, and 10 bases lay between the germline ends. The CDR3 loop is CASSLSGSDGYTF. CDR3 coding DNA: TGTGCCAGCAGCTTGTCAGGGTCCGATGGCTACACCTTC.

This chain uses TRBV30 with TRBJ2-1; TRBD1 agrees at 7 bases. CDR1 and CDR2 from the germline V gene are GTSNPN and SVGIG (reference sequence). This CDR3 is 14 amino acids long. Losses at the gene ends were 4 bases for V and 3 bases for J; bases not matched to a gene: 6. In DNA, the CDR3 is TGTGCCTGGAAACAGGGGCTCAGCTACAATGAGCAGTTCTTC. Its translation is CAWKQGLSYNEQFF.

Comments on this clone: A junction boundary mismatches the germline segment, possibly from a read error. The gene calls are TRBV19 and TRBJ2-1; maybe TRBD1 (5 bases). CDR3 length: 14 residues. Germline V lookup: CDR1 LNHDA, CDR2 SQIVND (reference sequence). CDR3: CSSRDVGVINEQFF. The CDR3 coding sequence is TGTTCCAGCCGAGATGTAGGGGTTATCAATGAGCAGTTCTTC.

The chain employs TRBV3-1 (or the pseudogene TRBV3-2) and TRBJ2-3, with 9 bases lining up with TRBD1. This CDR3 has 14 amino acids. V shed 8 bases, J shed 5 bases, and the junction held 8 bases outside the gene matches. Looked up from germline, CDR1 is LGHDT and CDR2 is YNNKEL (reference sequence). DNA of the CDR3: TGTGCCAGCCGAGGGACAGGGTCTGAAGATACGCAGTATTTT. This gives the protein CASRGTGSEDTQYF.